This entry lists 13 T cell receptor beta chains sequenced from one sample in a study of radiation and T cells in renal cell carcinoma. Produced via immunoSEQ multiplex PCR; TCRdb's table is partial and in-frame only. Of 97,000 or so clones listed, 65% to 90% are singletons. Time point indicated: blood 4 weeks post-SBRT, at nephrectomy. Sample treatment: 15 Gy SBRT to primary tumor, nephrectomy 4 weeks later. The sample here was blood, taken from a patient whose treatment included radiotherapy and nephrectomy. The receptors shown here come from a man aged 55 to 70 with renal cell carcinoma.

The chain couples TRBV15 to TRBJ2-2; D unclear. V shed 0 bases and J shed 4 bases, with 15 bases lying between them. Germline assignment: CDR1 LNHNV and CDR2 YYDKDF (reference sequence). The CDR3 consists of 17 residues. CDR3 bases: TGTGCCACCAGCAGAGATCGTGCCGCTAGTACCACCGGGGAGCTGTTTTTT. This sequence encodes CATSRDRAASTTGELFF.

This rearrangement joins TRBV5-5 to TRBJ2-3, with 7 bases matching TRBD2. Germline CDR1 is SGHKS and CDR2 is YYEKEE (reference sequence). Trimming removed 7 bases from V and 5 bases from J; junction bases left unmatched: 16. The CDR3 extends over 16 amino acids. CDR3 sequence (DNA): TGTGCCAGCGGACATGGGACTAACAATCGACGAGATACGCAGTATTTT. Amino acids: CASGHGTNNRRDTQYF. The full variable domain, its missing parts supplied by reference TRBV5-5 and TRBJ2-3, is DAGVTQSPTHLIKTRGQQVTLRCSPISGHKSVSWYQQVLGQGPQFIFQYYEKEERGRGNFPDRFSARQFPNYSSELNVNALLLGDSALYLCASGHGTNNRRDTQYFGPGTRLTVL.

This chain joins TRBV2 and TRBJ1-4; tentative D call: TRBD1 (5 bases). The CDR3 spans 14 residues. Trimming took off 10 bases at V and 8 bases at J, with 20 bases between the two ends. CDR1 is SNHLY and CDR2 is FYNNEI in the germline V gene. The CDR3 DNA is TGTGCCATCTGGCCGGTGGGGGAAGGAGAAAAACTGTTTTTT. This sequence encodes CAIWPVGEGEKLFF.

The V gene is TRBV19, the J gene TRBJ2-1, with 8 positions matching TRBD2. The CDR3 has 15 amino acids. Germline V gives CDR1 LNHDA, CDR2 SQIVND (reference sequence). V was pared by 0 bases and J by 9 bases, with 7 bases of the junction left unmatched. CDR3 protein: CASSIDRAGGAEQFF. In nucleotides, the CDR3 is TGTGCCAGTAGTATAGATCGGGCGGGAGGAGCTGAGCAGTTCTTC.

This clone was seen repeatedly, ten times or more. The chain links TRBV15 to TRBJ2-4; unclear D gene. V was shortened by 1 base and J by 1 base, with 11 bases between the two germline ends. This CDR3 comprises 16 residues. Looked up from germline, CDR1 is LNHNV and CDR2 is YYDKDF (reference sequence). CDR3 sequence reads: CATSRGDMFAKNIQYF. The CDR3, as DNA: TGTGCCACCAGCAGAGGTGACATGTTCGCCAAAAACATTCAGTACTTC.

The rearrangement uses TRBV7-6 and TRBJ2-3; D possibly corresponds to TRBD2 (6 bases). The CDR3 contains 15 residues. In germline, CDR1 is SGHVS, CDR2 FNYEAQ. Trimming shortened V by 4 bases and J by 8 bases, and 19 bases separated the two germline ends. CDR3 nucleotide sequence: TGTGCCAGCAGCTGGGGTGCGGGGAAAGAGGGTACGCAGTATTTT. Translating gives CASSWGAGKEGTQYF.

This rearrangement joins TRBV13 to TRBJ2-3, with TRBD2 matching over 10 bases. The CDR3 is 17 amino acids. V lost 5 bases to trimming and J lost 5 bases; unmatched junction nucleotides: 13. CDR1 and CDR2 from the germline V gene are PRHDT and FYEKMQ (reference sequence). The CDR3 sequence: CASSPQREGPEGDTQYF. The CDR3 DNA reads as TGTGCCAGCAGCCCCCAGCGGGAGGGTCCAGAAGGAGATACGCAGTATTTT. Looking up the rest from reference TRBV13 and TRBJ2-3 gives the full variable domain: AAGVIQSPRHLIKEKRETATLKCYPIPRHDTVYWYQQGPGQDPQFLISFYEKMQSDKGSIPDRFSAQQFSDYHSELNMSSLELGDSALYFCASSPQREGPEGDTQYFGPGTRLTVL.

V gene TRBV7-2 combines with J gene TRBJ2-1; 9 bases are shared with TRBD1. The CDR3 extends over 15 amino acids. CDR1 is SGHTA, CDR2 FQGNSA, per germline. V was clipped by 5 bases and J by 9 bases; unmatched bases: 11. Written as DNA, the CDR3 is TGTGCCAGCAGCCCAGGACAGGGGTATTGGGTTGAGCAGTTCTTC. It is translated as CASSPGQGYWVEQFF.

This sequence joins TRBV14 and TRBJ2-2; D may be TRBD2 (7 bases). V shed 4 bases and J shed 5 bases, with 17 bases lying between them. This CDR3 region has 16 residues. CDR1 is SGHDN, CDR2 FVKESK, per germline. In DNA form, the CDR3 reads TGTGCCAGCAGCCCGCCGTGGGGGCGGGAGACCGGGGAGCTGTTTTTT. It yields the protein CASSPPWGRETGELFF.

V usage is TRBV10-2 and J usage is TRBJ2-7; 14 bases are a match to TRBD2. The CDR3 extends over 16 amino acids. J was trimmed by 5 bases and V by 6 bases; bases with no gene match: 9. Germline-derived CDR1 and CDR2 are WSHSY and SAAADI. The CDR3 DNA reads as TGCGCCAGCAGCCTGACTAGCGGGAGGGCCGGCGACGAGCAGTACTTC. Amino acids: CASSLTSGRAGDEQYF.

The gene calls are TRBV9 and TRBJ2-2; D unclear. CDR3 length equals 14 residues. Trimming left V 0 bases short and J 3 bases short, with 6 bases between. Per the germline V gene, CDR1 is SGDLS and CDR2 is YYNGEE. In DNA form, the CDR3 reads TGTGCCAGCAGCGTAGCACACCACACCGGGGAGCTGTTTTTT. Protein sequence: CASSVAHHTGELFF.

The genes are TRBV4-1 and TRBJ2-6, with a weak D call TRBD1 (5 bases). Germline values: CDR1 MGHRA, CDR2 YSYEKL. Trimming shortened V by 1 base and J by 4 bases, and 17 bases separated the two germline ends. The CDR3 spans 18 residues. CDR3: CASSQGAGPASGANVLTF. In DNA, the CDR3 is TGCGCCAGCAGCCAAGGCGCAGGGCCGGCCTCAGGGGCCAACGTCCTGACTTTC.

J is TRBJ2-3 and V is TRBV29-1; possible D gene TRBD2, 6 bases. The V gene lost 3 bases and the J gene lost 3 bases, with 16 bases spanning the gap. The germline CDR1 and CDR2 sequences are SQVTM and ANQGSEA. This CDR3 comprises 15 residues. This chain's CDR3 is CSVDSSGSWTDTQYF. The CDR3 region has the DNA TGCAGCGTTGACTCATCCGGGAGTTGGACAGATACGCAGTATTTT.